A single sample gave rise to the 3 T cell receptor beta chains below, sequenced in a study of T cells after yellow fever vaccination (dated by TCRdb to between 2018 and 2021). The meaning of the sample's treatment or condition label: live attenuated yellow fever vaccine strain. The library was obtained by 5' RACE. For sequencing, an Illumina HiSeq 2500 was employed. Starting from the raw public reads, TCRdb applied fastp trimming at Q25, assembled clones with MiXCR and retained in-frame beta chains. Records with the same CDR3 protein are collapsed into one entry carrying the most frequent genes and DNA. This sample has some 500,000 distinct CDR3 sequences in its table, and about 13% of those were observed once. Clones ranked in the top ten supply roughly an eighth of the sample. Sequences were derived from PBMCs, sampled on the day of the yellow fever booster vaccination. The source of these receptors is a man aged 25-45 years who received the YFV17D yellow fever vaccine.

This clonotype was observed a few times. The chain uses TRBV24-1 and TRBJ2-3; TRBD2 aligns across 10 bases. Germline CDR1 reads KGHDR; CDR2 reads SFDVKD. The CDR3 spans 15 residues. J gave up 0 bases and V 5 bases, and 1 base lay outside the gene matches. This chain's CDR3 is CATSGTSGSTDTQYF. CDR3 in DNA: TGTGCCACCAGTGGGACTAGCGGCAGCACAGATACGCAGTATTTT.

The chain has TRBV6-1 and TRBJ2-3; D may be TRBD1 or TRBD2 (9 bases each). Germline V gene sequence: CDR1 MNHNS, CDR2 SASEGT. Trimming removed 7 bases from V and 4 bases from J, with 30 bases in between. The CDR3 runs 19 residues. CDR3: CASTLAGQGLFSRADTQYF. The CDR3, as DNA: TGTGCCAGCACCCTAGCGGGACAGGGTTTGTTTTCTCGGGCAGATACGCAGTATTTT.

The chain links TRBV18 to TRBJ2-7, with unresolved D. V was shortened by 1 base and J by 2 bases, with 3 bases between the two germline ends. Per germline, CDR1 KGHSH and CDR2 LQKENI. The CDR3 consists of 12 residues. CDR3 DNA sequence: TGTGCCAGCTCACCACAGACCTACGAGCAGTACTTC. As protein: CASSPQTYEQYF.